This T cell receptor beta chain was recovered during a study of shared clonotypes between healthy human individuals. General study results and limits: Researchers found naive subsets generally carried larger estimated richness than memory subsets.

Only CD45RO-negative cells positively selected for CCR7 counted as naive CD8 cells, so terminally differentiated effector memory CD45RA+ cells were excluded. On this clone itself: Its antigen is currently unknown.

Profiled with immunoSEQ multiplex PCR; TCRdb holds only in-frame clones, not every one. The sample has 600,000 or so clones; roughly 95% are singletons. Germline V gene lookup returns CDR1 SGHNT and CDR2 YYREEE (reference sequence). The CDR3 contains 19 residues. The V and J ends lost 2 bases and 2 bases, in that order; junction bases with no gene match: 12. Material: naive CD8+ T cells sorted from blood. This sequence originates from a woman between 25 and 40 years old in good health. V is TRBV5-4 and J is TRBJ2-3; 12 bases line up with TRBD2. As DNA, the CDR3 is TGTGCCAGCAGCTTATCGCGACTAGCGGGAGTTGGACCCACAGATACGCAGTATTTT. This translates into CASSLSRLAGVGPTDTQYF.